The TCR beta chain described here comes from a study of blood T cell repertoires in COVID-19. In the study overall: COVID-19 samples from acute and convalescent phases originated in the United States, Italy and Spain. PBMCs, B-cell-depleted T cells, or T cells provided the cDNA or gDNA that made up the material.

V lost 2 bases to trimming and J lost 5 bases; unmatched junction nucleotides: 3. Germline values: CDR1 SGHAT, CDR2 FQNNGV. CDR3 length: 14 amino acids. In the study's own analysis: Amplification of reference gene primers was used by the study to estimate nucleated cell counts. Generated by immunoSEQ multiplex PCR, the TCRdb table keeps only in-frame clones and is missing some. For V, J and clone size, that table is used; D and trimming come from the DNA. The repertoire consists of under 85,000 clones, with approximately 89% occurring once and the leading ten covering more than 10%. Material: peripheral blood. The chain carries TRBV11-2 and TRBJ1-2; 9 bases are a match to TRBD1. This TCR was sampled from an older man with active or convalescent COVID-19. CDR3 DNA sequence: TGTGCCAGCAGCTTATCGGGACAGGGATATGGCTACACCTTC. It translates to CASSLSGQGYGYTF.